The 32 T cell receptor beta chains given below trace back to one sample, sequenced in a study of blood T cell repertoires in COVID-19. Only in-frame clones appear in the TCRdb table, and some are missing; sequencing was by immunoSEQ multiplex PCR. The sample holds 240,000 or so clones, around 84% seen once. Sequencing input: peripheral blood. Every receptor here comes from a woman aged 18-29 years with acute or convalescent COVID-19.

The V and J genes are TRBV6-5 and TRBJ1-1; D is undetermined. CDR3 size: 15 residues. Germline V gives CDR1 MNHEY, CDR2 SVGAGI. V was clipped by 0 bases and J by 0 bases, with 8 bases between them. The CDR3 protein is CASSYSSNLNTEAFF. The CDR3 nucleotides are TGTGCCAGCAGTTACTCGAGTAACCTGAACACTGAAGCTTTCTTT.

The gene calls are TRBV13 and TRBJ1-3, with 9 bases matching TRBD1. This CDR3 comprises 17 residues. Germline V gene data show CDR1 as PRHDT and CDR2 as FYEKMQ (reference sequence). With V trimmed by 0 bases and J by 3 bases, 6 bases remained unmatched. This CDR3 reads CASSLGPQGAGGNTIYF. In DNA form, the CDR3 reads TGTGCCAGCAGCTTAGGCCCACAGGGGGCAGGTGGAAACACCATATATTTT.

This clone was observed a few times. The CDR3 region has the DNA TGTGCCAGCAGCTTAGACGGGAAGGCCGACTATGGCTACACCTTC. This translates into CASSLDGKADYGYTF. This rearrangement joins TRBV7-2 to TRBJ1-2; D is ambiguous. Germline V gene sequence: CDR1 SGHTA, CDR2 FQGNSA. The V and J ends lost 1 base and 3 bases respectively, with 12 bases between them. The CDR3 covers 15 residues.

The rearrangement links TRBV5-1 to TRBJ1-5, with D uncertain. The CDR3 is 16 residues long. CDR1 is SGHRS, CDR2 YFSETQ, per germline. The V end lost 0 bases, the J end lost 5 bases, and 15 bases lay between the germline ends. The CDR3 loop is CASSLGGVSGDQPQHF. The CDR3 DNA reads TGCGCCAGCAGCTTGGGCGGGGTATCGGGAGATCAGCCCCAGCATTTT.

This chain joins TRBV27 and TRBJ2-1, with D maybe TRBD2 (6 bases). The CDR3 length is 15 residues. V was shortened by 8 bases and J by 10 bases, with 24 bases between the two germline ends. Germline loops: CDR1 MNHEY, CDR2 SMNVEV (reference sequence). CDR3 bases: TGTGCCAGCCTGGGGTTGGGAGGCTCTTGGGGGGAGCAGTTCTTC. This translates into CASLGLGGSWGEQFF.

The genes are TRBV6-5 and TRBJ2-1; TRBD1 matches 10 bases. J was trimmed by 3 bases and V by 8 bases; bases with no gene match: 7. This CDR3 contains 15 residues. Germline CDR1 and CDR2: MNHEY and SVGAGI. The CDR3 spells CASQDRDRGYNEQFF. CDR3 nucleotides: TGTGCCAGCCAAGACCGGGACAGGGGCTACAATGAGCAGTTCTTC.

This clone was observed a single time. This chain links TRBV7-2 with TRBJ2-7; weak D call: TRBD1 (6 bases). The germline gives CDR1 SGHTA, CDR2 FQGNSA. CDR3 length equals 14 residues. The germline V and J ends were trimmed by 0 bases and 2 bases, with 8 bases remaining between them. The CDR3 reads CASSLAGQTYEQYF. The CDR3, as DNA: TGTGCCAGCAGCTTAGCTGGACAGACCTACGAGCAGTACTTC.

V gene TRBV7-6 combines with J gene TRBJ1-6, with TRBD1 as a possible D gene (5 bases). Per germline, CDR1 SGHVS and CDR2 FNYEAQ. This CDR3 comprises 17 residues. Trimming shortened V by 2 bases and J by 7 bases, and 18 bases separated the two germline ends. The CDR3, as DNA: TGTGCCAGCAGCTTACTCTATACGGGACTGAACAATTCACCCCTCCACTTT. Amino acid sequence: CASSLLYTGLNNSPLHF.

The rearrangement links TRBV3-1 (or the pseudogene TRBV3-2) to TRBJ2-7; D unresolved. The CDR3 runs to 12 residues. Germline values: CDR1 LGHDT, CDR2 YNNKEL (reference sequence). Trimming pared 1 base from V and 2 bases from J, leaving 3 bases between. The CDR3 region has the DNA TGTGCCAGCAGCCAAGGTACCTACGAGCAGTACTTC. Translated, it gives CASSQGTYEQYF.

This clone occurred a few times. The chain joins TRBV4-2 to TRBJ2-6; no reliable D call. Germline V gene data show CDR1 as LGHNA and CDR2 as YNFKEQ. V lost 0 bases and J 1 base, leaving 7 bases between the germline ends. CDR3 length: 16 residues. The CDR3 here is CASSQEAMSGANVLTF. As DNA, the CDR3 is TGTGCCAGCAGCCAAGAGGCCATGTCTGGGGCCAACGTCCTGACTTTC.

J is TRBJ2-1 and V is TRBV19; tentative D call: TRBD2 (6 bases). The CDR3 runs 14 residues. Germline values: CDR1 LNHDA, CDR2 SQIVND (reference sequence). V lost 5 bases and J lost 2, with 10 bases in between. The CDR3 protein is CASSRETPYNEQFF. The CDR3 nucleotides read TGTGCCAGTAGTCGGGAGACCCCCTACAATGAGCAGTTCTTC. Full variable domain (outside the CDR3, taken from reference TRBV19 and TRBJ2-1): DGGITQSPKYLFRKEGQNVTLSCEQNLNHDAMYWYRQDPGQGLRLIYYSQIVNDFQKGDIAEGYSVSREKKESFPLTVTSAQKNPTAFYLCASSRETPYNEQFFGPGTRLTVL.

The chain links TRBV28 to TRBJ2-7, with 9 bases fitting TRBD2. The CDR3 contains 14 residues. CDR1 and CDR2 (germline): MDHEN, SYDVKM. V dropped 5 bases and J dropped 6; count of bases not matched to a gene: 8. CDR3 in amino acids: CASSITGLALEQYF. The CDR3, as DNA: TGTGCCAGCAGTATCACGGGACTAGCTCTCGAGCAGTACTTC.

V usage is TRBV7-2 and J usage is TRBJ1-2; maybe TRBD1 (5 bases). Germline CDR1 SGHTA, CDR2 FQGNSA. There are 14 residues in the CDR3. V gave up 0 bases and J gave up 8 bases, with 13 bases separating them. CDR3 protein: CASSLAGEGRGYTF. The CDR3 region has the DNA TGTGCCAGCAGCTTAGCGGGGGAGGGCCGAGGCTACACCTTC. Complete variable domain (other parts from reference TRBV7-2 and TRBJ1-2): GAGVSQSPSNKVTEKGKDVELRCDPISGHTALYWYRQSLGQGLEFLIYFQGNSAPDKSGLPSDRFSAERTGGSVSTLTIQRTQQEDSAVYLCASSLAGEGRGYTFGSGTRLTVV.

This rearrangement joins TRBV30 to TRBJ1-2; unclear D gene. The CDR3 runs to 11 residues. Per germline, CDR1 GTSNPN and CDR2 SVGIG (reference sequence). Trimming cost V 2 bases and J 3 bases, with 4 bases left between them. The CDR3 reads CAWSYYYGYTF. The DNA for the CDR3 is TGTGCCTGGAGTTACTACTATGGCTACACCTTC. The full variable domain, with the rest looked up from reference TRBV30 and TRBJ1-2, is SQTIHQWPATLVQPVGSPLSLECTVEGTSNPNLYWYRQAAGRGLQLLFYSVGIGQISSEVPQNLSASRPQDRQFILSSKKLLLSDSGFYLCAWSYYYGYTFGSGTRLTVV.

The rearrangement uses TRBV10-3 and TRBJ2-3; TRBD1 matches 8 bases. Looked up from germline, CDR1 is ENHRY and CDR2 is SYGVKD. The CDR3 totals 14 residues. V lost 7 bases to trimming and J lost 2 bases; unmatched junction nucleotides: 5. The CDR3 region is CAIMAGGFTDTQYF. DNA for the CDR3: TGTGCCATCATGGCAGGGGGCTTCACAGATACGCAGTATTTT.

The chain links TRBV29-1 to TRBJ1-2, with 10 bases that match TRBD1. This CDR3 has 15 amino acids. Trimming at V came to 0 bases and at J to 4 bases, leaving 5 bases not matched to a gene. Germline V lookup: CDR1 SQVTM, CDR2 ANQGSEA. CDR3 sequence (DNA): TGCAGCGTTGAAGATTGGGGGACAGGGGTCTATGGCTACACCTTC. Translating it yields CSVEDWGTGVYGYTF.

The V call is TRBV11-3, the J call TRBJ2-2; TRBD2 agrees at 12 bases. Germline trimming cut 5 bases from V and 2 bases from J; bases unmatched to any gene: 12. The CDR3 consists of 19 residues. Germline assignment: CDR1 SGHNT and CDR2 YENEEA. CDR3 coding DNA: TGTGCCAGCAGCCCGTCCGCCGGACTAGCGGGGCTAAACACCGGGGAGCTGTTTTTT. It codes for CASSPSAGLAGLNTGELFF.

This sequence joins TRBV6-6 and TRBJ1-4, with 7 bases identical to TRBD1. The CDR3 totals 18 residues. The ends lost 5 bases at V and 0 bases at J; junction bases unmatched: 12. Germline V gene lookup returns CDR1 MNHNY and CDR2 SVGAGI (reference sequence). This CDR3 is CASSLTRGGPATNEKLFF. The CDR3 DNA follows: TGTGCCAGCAGTCTCACCCGAGGGGGCCCCGCAACTAATGAAAAACTGTTTTTT.

The rearrangement uses TRBV4-3 and TRBJ2-7; D not resolved. The V gene lost 3 bases and the J gene lost 0 bases, with 15 bases spanning the gap. This CDR3 is 16 amino acids long. Germline CDR1 reads LGHNA; CDR2 reads YSLEER. For the CDR3, the DNA is TGCGCCAGCAGCCAGGGTATTCGCGGTAGCTCCTACGAGCAGTACTTC. Amino acids: CASSQGIRGSSYEQYF.

The V call is TRBV19, the J call TRBJ2-3, with TRBD2 matching over 10 bases. The germline CDR1 and CDR2 sequences are LNHDA and SQIVND (reference sequence). The trim removed 7 bases at V and 7 bases at J, leaving 11 bases unmatched. The CDR3 loop spans 15 amino acids. CDR3 DNA: TGTGCCAGTACCCTCCTAGCGGGAGCTGGGTATACGCAGTATTTT. Translated: CASTLLAGAGYTQYF.

The genes are TRBV11-2 and TRBJ2-7; 8 positions agree with TRBD2. Germline trimming cut 2 bases from V and 5 bases from J; bases unmatched to any gene: 14. The CDR3 totals 17 residues. Germline assignment: CDR1 SGHAT and CDR2 FQNNGV. CDR3 coding DNA: TGTGCCAGCAGCTTAAGCCCGCAGCGGGAGATTCGCCACGAGCAGTACTTC. Amino acids: CASSLSPQREIRHEQYF. The variable domain in full, with the rest retrieved from reference TRBV11-2 and TRBJ2-7, is EAGVAQSPRYKIIEKRQSVAFWCNPISGHATLYWYQQILGQGPKLLIQFQNNGVVDDSQLPKDRFSAERLKGVDSTLKIQPAKLEDSAVYLCASSLSPQREIRHEQYFGPGTRLTVT.

The V call is TRBV6-5, the J call TRBJ2-5; 7 bases align to TRBD2. The CDR3 has 14 residues. V lost 0 bases, J lost 2 bases, and 0 bases stayed unmatched. Germline V lookup: CDR1 MNHEY, CDR2 SVGAGI. The CDR3 region has the DNA TGTGCCAGCAGTTACTCGGGAGGGCAAGAGACCCAGTACTTC. Its protein is CASSYSGGQETQYF.

The chain uses TRBV4-1 and TRBJ2-1; TRBD1 matches 7 bases. This CDR3 contains 14 residues. V shed 0 bases, J shed 14 bases, and the junction held 10 bases outside the gene matches. Looked up from germline, CDR1 is MGHRA and CDR2 is YSYEKL. The CDR3 bases are TGCGCCAGCAGCCAAGATCCAAGGGGGCTTGGTGAGTTCTTC. Protein product: CASSQDPRGLGEFF.

This chain joins TRBV28 and TRBJ2-3, with 11 bases identical to TRBD2. The CDR3 contains 12 residues. CDR1 and CDR2 from the germline V gene are MDHEN and SYDVKM. With 6 bases clipped from V and 14 bases from J, the junction kept 7 bases outside the gene matches. The CDR3 loop reads CASRTSGKGPYF. The CDR3, as DNA: TGTGCCAGCAGGACTAGCGGGAAGGGGCCGTATTTT.

This rearrangement joins TRBV7-9 to TRBJ2-7; D ambiguous. Per the germline V gene, CDR1 is SEHNR and CDR2 is FQNEAQ (reference sequence). Trimming pared 1 base from V and 4 bases from J, leaving 14 bases between. CDR3 length: 15 residues. The CDR3 coding sequence is TGTGCCAGCAGCTTAGGCTTACACCCTTATTACGAGCAGTACTTC. Translating gives CASSLGLHPYYEQYF.

With regard to this clone: Other DNA sequences in the sample encode the same CDR3. The chain couples TRBV3-1 (or the pseudogene TRBV3-2) to TRBJ1-2, with D possibly being TRBD1 (5 bases). Germline CDR1 LGHDT, CDR2 YNNKEL (reference sequence). The CDR3 totals 14 residues. V was shortened by 0 bases and J by 3 bases, with 8 bases between the two germline ends. The CDR3 sequence is CASSQDSRDYGYTF. In nucleotides, the CDR3 is TGTGCCAGCAGCCAAGATTCCAGGGACTATGGCTACACCTTC.

J is TRBJ2-7 and V is TRBV28; TRBD2 matches at 9 bases. Germline V CDR1 and CDR2: MDHEN, SYDVKM. This CDR3 comprises 17 residues. Losses at the gene ends were 5 bases for V and 7 bases for J; bases not matched to a gene: 18. The CDR3 loop reads CASSPGGSGSALGEQYF. CDR3 nucleotides: TGTGCCAGCAGTCCCGGGGGTAGCGGGAGCGCCCTTGGGGAGCAGTACTTC.

This rearrangement joins TRBV30 to TRBJ1-1; 9 bases are a match to TRBD1. CDR3 length equals 13 residues. Trimming cost V 2 bases and J 11 bases; bases outside gene matches: 9. Germline assignment: CDR1 GTSNPN and CDR2 SVGIG (reference sequence). CDR3 region: CAWSQGTGSGAFF. DNA for the CDR3: TGTGCCTGGAGTCAAGGGACAGGGAGTGGGGCTTTCTTT.

The rearrangement links TRBV5-6 to TRBJ2-7, with 8 bases matching TRBD1. This CDR3 has 14 residues. With 4 bases clipped from V and 5 bases from J, the junction kept 8 bases outside the gene matches. The V gene's germline CDR1 is SGHDT and CDR2 YYEEEE. In nucleotides, the CDR3 is TGTGCCAGCAGCCTTATCGGGACAGGAAACGAGCAGTACTTC. Protein product: CASSLIGTGNEQYF.

The chain is built from TRBV5-1 and TRBJ2-3; 9 bases line up with TRBD2. The ends lost 4 bases at V and 2 bases at J; junction bases unmatched: 8. CDR1 is SGHRS and CDR2 is YFSETQ in the germline V gene. This CDR3 is built from 16 residues. DNA for the CDR3: TGCGCCAGCAGCGAGGGGCCTAGCGGGACCACAGATACGCAGTATTTT. Translated: CASSEGPSGTTDTQYF.

CDR3 sequence: CASSLRGDNYGYTF. The CDR3 nucleotides read TGCGCCAGCAGCCTCAGGGGAGATAACTATGGCTACACCTTC. The rearrangement joins TRBV5-1 to TRBJ1-2; a weak D match, TRBD1 (6 bases). The CDR3 covers 14 residues. V gave up 4 bases and J gave up 1 base, with 11 bases separating them. Per germline, CDR1 SGHRS and CDR2 YFSETQ.

The rearrangement links TRBV10-3 to TRBJ2-1, with TRBD2 identical over 11 bases. Trimming took 5 bases from V and 3 from J; bases not matched to a gene: 6. In germline, CDR1 is ENHRY, CDR2 SYGVKD. This CDR3 region has 16 residues. CDR3 nucleotide sequence: TGTGCCATCAGTCGCGGGACTAGCGGAAACTACAATGAGCAGTTCTTC. Protein product: CAISRGTSGNYNEQFF.